This is a list of T cell receptor beta chains from one sample in a study of blood T cell repertoires in COVID-19. Sequencing was performed with immunoSEQ multiplex PCR; in TCRdb, only in-frame clones are kept and a portion is missing. Of some 180,000 clones in the sample, 80% to 85% are singletons; the top ten hold 3.2%. The sample comprised PBMCs or T cells enriched from blood (not recorded which). The receptor set was obtained from a woman in her 30s who had been exposed to COVID-19. CDR3s include the opening cysteine and the closing phenylalanine or tryptophan. A D gene is named only where the DNA matches it firmly. Only some rows state a clone size, as once, few, many or a class for expanded clones.

abundance: .; v_gene: TRBV5-6; d_gene: TRBD1; j_gene: TRBJ1-1; CDR3nt: TGTGCCACTACACAGGGGGGGAATGAAGCTTTCTTT; CDR3aa: CATTQGGNEAFF
abundance: .; v_gene: TRBV3-1/TRBV3-2; d_gene: .; j_gene: TRBJ1-6; CDR3nt: TGTGCCAGCAGCCGAACAGGGCGCTCCTATAATTCACCCCTCCACTTT; CDR3aa: CASSRTGRSYNSPLHF
abundance: .; v_gene: TRBV3-1/TRBV3-2; d_gene: TRBD2; j_gene: TRBJ2-1; CDR3nt: TGTGCCAGCAGCCAAGCAAGACTAGCGGGGGGCAATGAGCAGTTCTTC; CDR3aa: CASSQARLAGGNEQFF
abundance: .; v_gene: TRBV5-4; d_gene: .; j_gene: TRBJ2-1; CDR3nt: TGTGCCAGCAGCTTGGTGGGCCTCAGCTCCTACAATGAGCAGTTCTTC; CDR3aa: CASSLVGLSSYNEQFF
abundance: .; v_gene: TRBV27; d_gene: .; j_gene: TRBJ2-7; CDR3nt: TGTGCCAGCAGTTTGCGGAGAAGCTCCTACGAGCAGTACTTC; CDR3aa: CASSLRRSSYEQYF
abundance: .; v_gene: TRBV5-1; d_gene: TRBD1; j_gene: TRBJ2-7; CDR3nt: TGCGCCAGCAGCCCGGGACAGGGGAGCCGCGAGCAGTACTTC; CDR3aa: CASSPGQGSREQYF
abundance: .; v_gene: TRBV6-1; d_gene: TRBD1; j_gene: TRBJ1-2; CDR3nt: TGTGCCAGCAGTGAAATGACAGGGATCAAGGTCTATGGCTACACCTTC; CDR3aa: CASSEMTGIKVYGYTF
abundance: .; v_gene: TRBV9; d_gene: .; j_gene: TRBJ2-7; CDR3nt: TGTGCCAGCAGCGCATCAGGGGTCTACGAGCAGTACTTC; CDR3aa: CASSASGVYEQYF
abundance: .; v_gene: TRBV10-2; d_gene: .; j_gene: TRBJ2-1; CDR3nt: TGCGCCAGCAGAGGTGGGGCGGGGCCCTACAATGAGCAGTTCTTC; CDR3aa: CASRGGAGPYNEQFF
abundance: .; v_gene: TRBV4-1; d_gene: .; j_gene: TRBJ2-7; CDR3nt: TGCGCCAGCAGCCAAGAGGCCCAGGCCTACGAGCAGTACTTC; CDR3aa: CASSQEAQAYEQYF
abundance: .; v_gene: TRBV3-1/TRBV3-2; d_gene: TRBD1; j_gene: TRBJ2-7; CDR3nt: TGTGCCAGCAGCCGACAAGGACAGGGGGCATTCTCCTACGAGCAGTACTTC; CDR3aa: CASSRQGQGAFSYEQYF
abundance: .; v_gene: TRBV27; d_gene: .; j_gene: TRBJ2-7; CDR3nt: TGTGCCAGCAGACCAATCCCACAGCCCTACGAGCAGTACTTC; CDR3aa: CASRPIPQPYEQYF
abundance: .; v_gene: TRBV11-2; d_gene: .; j_gene: TRBJ2-7; CDR3nt: TGTGCCGGCCAAGGACGGACACGTACGCCCTACGAGCAGTACTTC; CDR3aa: CAGQGRTRTPYEQYF
abundance: once; v_gene: TRBV7-8; d_gene: .; j_gene: TRBJ1-2; CDR3nt: TGTGCCAGCAGCTTAAGGACAGAGAACTATGGCTACACCTTC; CDR3aa: CASSLRTENYGYTF
abundance: .; v_gene: TRBV7-8; d_gene: TRBD1; j_gene: TRBJ2-7; CDR3nt: TGTGCCAGCAGCCTTACTGGGCGACAGGGGGCGGTTGGCGAGCAGTACTTC; CDR3aa: CASSLTGRQGAVGEQYF
abundance: few; v_gene: TRBV6-5; d_gene: .; j_gene: TRBJ1-3; CDR3nt: TGTGCCAGCAGTTTGGCAGCGATTTCTGGAAACACCATATATTTT; CDR3aa: CASSLAAISGNTIYF
abundance: .; v_gene: TRBV6-2/TRBV6-3; d_gene: .; j_gene: TRBJ1-2; CDR3nt: TGTGCCAGCAGTTACCAGGGAAGGAGCACTAACTATGGCTACACCTTC; CDR3aa: CASSYQGRSTNYGYTF
abundance: .; v_gene: TRBV29-1; d_gene: TRBD2; j_gene: TRBJ2-2; CDR3nt: TGCAGCGCACGTCTAGCGGGGGGACCGAACACCGGGGAGCTGTTTTTT; CDR3aa: CSARLAGGPNTGELFF
abundance: .; v_gene: TRBV5-1; d_gene: TRBD1; j_gene: TRBJ2-5; CDR3nt: TGCGCCAGCAGCTTAAACCGGGACAGGGGCGAGACCCAGTACTTC; CDR3aa: CASSLNRDRGETQYF
abundance: few; v_gene: TRBV5-5; d_gene: .; j_gene: TRBJ1-1; CDR3nt: TGTGCCAGCAGCTCCTTCATGGGGGCGGGTACTGAAGCTTTCTTT; CDR3aa: CASSSFMGAGTEAFF
abundance: .; v_gene: TRBV27; d_gene: TRBD1; j_gene: TRBJ1-6; CDR3nt: TGTGCCAGCAGTGGGACAGGGAATAATTCACCCCTCCACTTT; CDR3aa: CASSGTGNNSPLHF
abundance: .; v_gene: TRBV28; d_gene: .; j_gene: TRBJ1-5; CDR3nt: TGTGCCAGCAGTCCCCCCCAACAGCCCCAGCATTTT; CDR3aa: CASSPPQQPQHF